This T cell receptor (beta chain) stems from a study of early T cells in non-severe SARS-CoV-2 infection. Whole-study context: Alpha and beta chains were unpaired, from unsorted whole-blood bulk RNA.

About this clonotype: Its antigen is not known.

General study points: VDJdb matching skewed toward anti-spike CD8 responses, missing private and CD4 specificities.

Trimming took 1 base from V and 7 from J, leaving 14 bases between them. This CDR3 spans 15 amino acids. CDR1 is SEHNR and CDR2 is FQNEAQ in the germline V gene (reference sequence). Individual cDNA molecules received unique molecular identifiers during library preparation. TCRdb reprocessed the 5' RACE reads via MiXCR and lists one record per CDR3 protein. The sample shows fewer than 30,000 distinct CDR3 sequences, roughly 9.7% of them seen only once. The J gene is TRBJ1-5, the V gene TRBV7-9; D gene uncertain. The receptor was isolated from an adult who was a healthcare worker with PCR-confirmed SARS-CoV-2 infection or an uninfected control (not recorded which). What was sequenced was whole blood. This chain's CDR3 is CASSLDGRAGQPQHF. The CDR3 coding sequence is TGTGCCAGCAGCTTAGACGGGAGGGCTGGGCAGCCCCAGCATTTT.